This is a list of T cell receptor beta chains from one sample in a study of technical replicates of blood from a few donors. Data came from immunoSEQ multiplex PCR; TCRdb stores just in-frame clones and leaves some out. Here the sample spans tens of thousands of clones, roughly 92% being singletons. Material for sequencing was T cells isolated from PBMCs. All receptors derive from a human donor in good health. Each CDR3 is given with its conserved first and last residue. Each record gives: clone size, J gene, D gene, V gene, CDR3 DNA, CDR3 protein. The D gene is left open where the match is weak. Not every row has a clone size; where given, it reads once, few, many or a size class.

abundance: -; j_gene: TRBJ1-4; d_gene: TRBD1; v_gene: TRBV28; CDR3nt: TGTGCCAGCAGTCCACAGGGGTTTGGTGAAAAACTGTTTTTT; CDR3aa: CASSPQGFGEKLFF
abundance: -; j_gene: TRBJ2-7; d_gene: -; v_gene: TRBV29-1; CDR3nt: TGCAGCGTTGACTTGGGCGGGAAAGGGCAGTACTTC; CDR3aa: CSVDLGGKGQYF
abundance: -; j_gene: TRBJ2-1; d_gene: TRBD1; v_gene: TRBV28; CDR3nt: TGTGCCACTCGAAGACAGGGAGCCTACAATGAGCAGTTCTTC; CDR3aa: CATRRQGAYNEQFF
abundance: -; j_gene: TRBJ2-7; d_gene: TRBD2; v_gene: TRBV5-1; CDR3nt: TGCGCCAGCAGCTTGGCCGCGGGAGGTCTTAACTACGAGCAGTACTTC; CDR3aa: CASSLAAGGLNYEQYF
abundance: -; j_gene: TRBJ2-2; d_gene: -; v_gene: TRBV7-2; CDR3nt: TGTGCCAGCAGCCCGACTCGGGGGTCGCTGAACACCGGGGAGCTGTTTTTT; CDR3aa: CASSPTRGSLNTGELFF
abundance: -; j_gene: TRBJ1-3; d_gene: -; v_gene: TRBV19; CDR3nt: TGTGCCAGTAGTATACGTCTATACTCTGGAAACACCATATATTTT; CDR3aa: CASSIRLYSGNTIYF
abundance: -; j_gene: TRBJ1-3; d_gene: TRBD1; v_gene: TRBV10-1; CDR3nt: TGCGCCAGCAGTGACACGACAGGGCTCGGAAACACCATATATTTT; CDR3aa: CASSDTTGLGNTIYF
abundance: -; j_gene: TRBJ2-1; d_gene: TRBD2; v_gene: TRBV9; CDR3nt: TGTGCCAGCAGCGTAGGGGCGGGGGGAGAGGGTGAGCAGTTCTTC; CDR3aa: CASSVGAGGEGEQFF
abundance: -; j_gene: TRBJ2-7; d_gene: TRBD1; v_gene: TRBV2; CDR3nt: TGTGCCAGCAGCGAACCACAGGGGGCTGTATCCTACGAGCAGTACTTC; CDR3aa: CASSEPQGAVSYEQYF
abundance: -; j_gene: TRBJ1-5; d_gene: TRBD1; v_gene: TRBV4-1; CDR3nt: TGCGCCAGCAGCCAAGATGGGACAGTTGGGTATCAGCCCCAGCATTTT; CDR3aa: CASSQDGTVGYQPQHF
abundance: medium-sized; j_gene: TRBJ2-7; d_gene: -; v_gene: TRBV19; CDR3nt: TGTGCCAGCACAGGAGGGACCTCCTACGAGCAGTACTTC; CDR3aa: CASTGGTSYEQYF
abundance: -; j_gene: TRBJ2-5; d_gene: TRBD1; v_gene: TRBV4-2; CDR3nt: TGTGCCAGCAGCCAAGTCAGGGGGCCCAAGGAGACCCAGTACTTC; CDR3aa: CASSQVRGPKETQYF
abundance: -; j_gene: TRBJ2-7; d_gene: TRBD2; v_gene: TRBV6-1; CDR3nt: TGTGCCAGCACTCCTAGCGGATACGAGCAGTACTTC; CDR3aa: CASTPSGYEQYF
abundance: -; j_gene: TRBJ1-4; d_gene: -; v_gene: TRBV27; CDR3nt: TGTGCCAGCAGTCTTACAGGGCCGGCTAATGAAAAACTGTTTTTT; CDR3aa: CASSLTGPANEKLFF
abundance: -; j_gene: TRBJ2-1; d_gene: -; v_gene: TRBV7-2; CDR3nt: TGTGCCAGCAGTCCGGGACGGGGGTACAATGAGCAGTTCTTC; CDR3aa: CASSPGRGYNEQFF
abundance: -; j_gene: TRBJ2-2; d_gene: TRBD2; v_gene: TRBV6-5; CDR3nt: TGTGCCAGCAGTTGGGGATTAGCGGGAGGAACCGGGGAGCTGTTTTTT; CDR3aa: CASSWGLAGGTGELFF
abundance: -; j_gene: TRBJ1-4; d_gene: -; v_gene: TRBV7-9; CDR3nt: TGTGCCAGCAGCTTCAGGATGGGCAGGAATGAAAAACTGTTTTTT; CDR3aa: CASSFRMGRNEKLFF
abundance: once; j_gene: TRBJ2-3; d_gene: TRBD2; v_gene: TRBV11-2; CDR3nt: TGTGCCAGCAGCTTAGAAGGTAGCGGGATTTTAGATACGCAGTATTTT; CDR3aa: CASSLEGSGILDTQYF
abundance: -; j_gene: TRBJ1-1; d_gene: TRBD1; v_gene: TRBV13; CDR3nt: TGTGCCAGCAGTTCGTACCCCCGACAGGGGAAAAGGACTGAAGCTTTCTTT; CDR3aa: CASSSYPRQGKRTEAFF
abundance: -; j_gene: TRBJ2-3; d_gene: -; v_gene: TRBV6-6; CDR3nt: TGTGCCAGCTCTTACATGACAGATACGCAGTATTTT; CDR3aa: CASSYMTDTQYF
abundance: few; j_gene: TRBJ1-1; d_gene: TRBD1; v_gene: TRBV9; CDR3nt: TGTGCCAGCAGCGTTGGGGACAGGGCGTCGTACACTGAAGCTTTCTTT; CDR3aa: CASSVGDRASYTEAFF
abundance: -; j_gene: TRBJ2-5; d_gene: -; v_gene: TRBV7-9; CDR3nt: TGTGCCAGCAGCTTGGAGGGAGGAGAGACCCAGTACTTC; CDR3aa: CASSLEGGETQYF
abundance: -; j_gene: TRBJ2-3; d_gene: TRBD2; v_gene: TRBV7-9; CDR3nt: TGTGCCAGCAGCTTAGAGGCGTCTAGCGGGAGGTTTACGCAGTATTTT; CDR3aa: CASSLEASSGRFTQYF
abundance: once; j_gene: TRBJ2-1; d_gene: TRBD2; v_gene: TRBV27; CDR3nt: TGTGCCAGCAGTTGGGGGGGTGAGCAGTTCTTC; CDR3aa: CASSWGGEQFF
abundance: once; j_gene: TRBJ1-2; d_gene: -; v_gene: TRBV5-5; CDR3nt: TGTGCCAGCAGCGGACAGTCCAACTATGGCTACACCTTC; CDR3aa: CASSGQSNYGYTF
abundance: -; j_gene: TRBJ2-7; d_gene: -; v_gene: TRBV6-5; CDR3nt: TGTGCCAGCAGTTACTCGACGGGGTCCACAGGGGAGCAGTACTTC; CDR3aa: CASSYSTGSTGEQYF
abundance: few; j_gene: TRBJ2-1; d_gene: -; v_gene: TRBV27; CDR3nt: TGTGCCAGCAGTTTTCGCGTTAGTGTCAATGAGCAGTTCTTC; CDR3aa: CASSFRVSVNEQFF
abundance: -; j_gene: TRBJ2-3; d_gene: TRBD2; v_gene: TRBV7-3; CDR3nt: TGTGCCAGCAGCTTAACGTTGGGGCTAGCGGGAGGGATCACAGATACGCAGTATTTT; CDR3aa: CASSLTLGLAGGITDTQYF
abundance: -; j_gene: TRBJ2-7; d_gene: TRBD1; v_gene: TRBV20-1; CDR3nt: TGCAGCATCAGGACAGGGGACGAGCAGTACTTC; CDR3aa: CSIRTGDEQYF
abundance: -; j_gene: TRBJ1-3; d_gene: TRBD1; v_gene: TRBV5-6; CDR3nt: TGTGCCAGCACCCGGGACAGCTCTGGAAACACCATATATTTT; CDR3aa: CASTRDSSGNTIYF
abundance: -; j_gene: TRBJ2-1; d_gene: -; v_gene: TRBV4-1; CDR3nt: TGCGCCAGCAGCCAAGTGGGTGGGACAGAGCAGTTCTTC; CDR3aa: CASSQVGGTEQFF
abundance: -; j_gene: TRBJ1-4; d_gene: -; v_gene: TRBV19; CDR3nt: TGTGCCAGTCGCGACTGGGAAAAACTGTTTTTT; CDR3aa: CASRDWEKLFF
abundance: -; j_gene: TRBJ2-5; d_gene: TRBD2; v_gene: TRBV12-5; CDR3nt: TGTGCTAGTGGTTTGAACGTCCTAAGCGGGAGTGATAGAGAGACCCAGTACTTC; CDR3aa: CASGLNVLSGSDRETQYF
abundance: -; j_gene: TRBJ2-1; d_gene: TRBD2; v_gene: TRBV6-6; CDR3nt: TGTGCCAGCAGCCTCCAGACTAGCCCATACAATGAGCAGTTCTTC; CDR3aa: CASSLQTSPYNEQFF
abundance: -; j_gene: TRBJ1-4; d_gene: TRBD1; v_gene: TRBV5-8; CDR3nt: TGTGCCAGCAGCGGGGGGACAGGATTAGGTGAAAAACTGTTTTTT; CDR3aa: CASSGGTGLGEKLFF
abundance: -; j_gene: TRBJ1-1; d_gene: -; v_gene: TRBV18; CDR3nt: TGTGCCAGCTCACCAGATAGCACTGAAGCTTTCTTT; CDR3aa: CASSPDSTEAFF
abundance: once; j_gene: TRBJ1-5; d_gene: TRBD1; v_gene: TRBV19; CDR3nt: TGTGCCAGTACCGCAACCCGGACAGGGACAAATCAGCCCCAGCATTTT; CDR3aa: CASTATRTGTNQPQHF
abundance: -; j_gene: TRBJ2-3; d_gene: TRBD2; v_gene: TRBV7-8; CDR3nt: TGTGCCAGCAGCCTCCTAGCGGGAGCAGATACGCAGTATTTT; CDR3aa: CASSLLAGADTQYF
abundance: -; j_gene: TRBJ2-4; d_gene: TRBD1; v_gene: TRBV18; CDR3nt: TGTGCCAGCTCACCACCGGGGACAGGGAAACAGTACTTC; CDR3aa: CASSPPGTGKQYF
abundance: -; j_gene: TRBJ1-5; d_gene: -; v_gene: TRBV4-1; CDR3nt: TGCGCCAGCAGCCAAAACAGGGCACGCCAGCCCCAGCATTTT; CDR3aa: CASSQNRARQPQHF
abundance: -; j_gene: TRBJ2-7; d_gene: -; v_gene: TRBV4-1; CDR3nt: TGCGCCAGCAGCCAATATGAAGGACAGTCCTACGAGCAGTACTTC; CDR3aa: CASSQYEGQSYEQYF
abundance: -; j_gene: TRBJ1-1; d_gene: TRBD1; v_gene: TRBV25-1; CDR3nt: TGTGCCAGCAGCCACAGGGGCGAGAACACTGAAGCTTTCTTT; CDR3aa: CASSHRGENTEAFF
abundance: -; j_gene: TRBJ1-5; d_gene: -; v_gene: TRBV6-1; CDR3nt: TGTGCCAGCACTCCGGGACACTATCAGCCCCAGCATTTT; CDR3aa: CASTPGHYQPQHF
abundance: -; j_gene: TRBJ1-1; d_gene: -; v_gene: TRBV28; CDR3nt: TGTGCCAGCAGTGGGGGGGGGTGGGCCCTTGAAGCTTTCTTT; CDR3aa: CASSGGGWALEAFF
abundance: -; j_gene: TRBJ1-2; d_gene: -; v_gene: TRBV19; CDR3nt: TGTGCCAGTCGCCGAACCTCGGGAGGGGCCGGCTACACCTTC; CDR3aa: CASRRTSGGAGYTF
abundance: -; j_gene: TRBJ2-7; d_gene: TRBD2; v_gene: TRBV2; CDR3nt: TGTGCCAGCAGTCGCCGGGACTACGCGTACGAGCAGTACTTC; CDR3aa: CASSRRDYAYEQYF
abundance: -; j_gene: TRBJ2-1; d_gene: TRBD2; v_gene: TRBV30; CDR3nt: TGTGCCTGGGGACTAGCGGACAATGAGCAGTTCTTC; CDR3aa: CAWGLADNEQFF
abundance: -; j_gene: TRBJ2-7; d_gene: TRBD1; v_gene: TRBV28; CDR3nt: TGTGCCAGCAGAGTTATGGGCTCCCCATGGGGGCACGGACAGGTCAACGAGCAGTACTTC; CDR3aa: CASRVMGSPWGHGQVNEQYF
abundance: few; j_gene: TRBJ2-1; d_gene: TRBD2; v_gene: TRBV15; CDR3nt: TGTGCCACCAGCAGAGACTTAGCGGGAGAGGCGCTCTACAATGAGCAGTTCTTC; CDR3aa: CATSRDLAGEALYNEQFF
abundance: once; j_gene: TRBJ1-1; d_gene: -; v_gene: TRBV5-1; CDR3nt: TGCGCCAGCAACCCGGAGGCAAGGAACACTGAAGCTTTCTTT; CDR3aa: CASNPEARNTEAFF
abundance: -; j_gene: TRBJ2-7; d_gene: -; v_gene: TRBV7-3; CDR3nt: TGTGCCAGCAGCTTTAGTGACAGCGAGCAGTACTTC; CDR3aa: CASSFSDSEQYF
abundance: -; j_gene: TRBJ2-2; d_gene: -; v_gene: TRBV11-2; CDR3nt: TGTGCCAGCAGCGAAGGCACGGACTGGTCGGGCGGGGAGCTGTTTTTT; CDR3aa: CASSEGTDWSGGELFF
abundance: -; j_gene: TRBJ1-5; d_gene: -; v_gene: TRBV4-3; CDR3nt: TGCGCCAGCAGCCAAGATCGTCGGCAGGGGTTTCAGCCCCAGCATTTT; CDR3aa: CASSQDRRQGFQPQHF
abundance: -; j_gene: TRBJ1-1; d_gene: -; v_gene: TRBV11-2; CDR3nt: TGTGCCAGCAGCCCGCTATTTGTCTCTTGGACTGAAGCTTTCTTT; CDR3aa: CASSPLFVSWTEAFF
abundance: -; j_gene: TRBJ1-3; d_gene: -; v_gene: TRBV6-5; CDR3nt: TGTGCCAGCAGTTACAGGCTGGGGGCGCACGGAAACACCATATATTTT; CDR3aa: CASSYRLGAHGNTIYF
abundance: -; j_gene: TRBJ2-3; d_gene: -; v_gene: TRBV5-1; CDR3nt: TGCGCCAGCAGCTTGTCTAGCACAGATACGCAGTATTTT; CDR3aa: CASSLSSTDTQYF
abundance: once; j_gene: TRBJ2-7; d_gene: TRBD1; v_gene: TRBV2; CDR3nt: TGTGCCAGCAGGGGACAGGGCTACGAGCAGTACTTC; CDR3aa: CASRGQGYEQYF
abundance: -; j_gene: TRBJ2-3; d_gene: TRBD1; v_gene: TRBV29-1; CDR3nt: TGCAGCGTCGACAGGGGGTTAACAGATACGCAGTATTTT; CDR3aa: CSVDRGLTDTQYF
abundance: -; j_gene: TRBJ1-4; d_gene: -; v_gene: TRBV7-9; CDR3nt: TGTGCCAGCAGCCCGGACACGTCTAATGAAAAACTGTTTTTT; CDR3aa: CASSPDTSNEKLFF